The 9 T cell receptor beta chains below all came from one sample that was sequenced in a study of blood T cell repertoires in COVID-19. TCRdb's copy holds only in-frame clones and misses some; the assay was immunoSEQ multiplex PCR. Of roughly 300,000 clones listed, roughly 91% are singletons. What was sequenced was PBMCs or T cells enriched from blood (not recorded which). The receptors come from a woman between 40 and 50 years old with acute COVID-19.

The rearrangement joins TRBV5-5 to TRBJ1-2, with 9 bases fitting TRBD1. Germline V gene sequence: CDR1 SGHKS, CDR2 YYEKEE (reference sequence). The CDR3 loop spans 15 amino acids. V was pared by 1 base and J by 4 bases, with 5 bases of the junction left unmatched. CDR3 bases: TGTGCCAGCAGCTTGACGGGACAGGGTTCCTATGGCTACACCTTC. The encoded protein is CASSLTGQGSYGYTF.

V usage is TRBV18 and J usage is TRBJ1-1; D not certain. With 2 bases removed from V and 3 bases from J, the gap between germline ends came to 4 bases. Germline V CDR1 and CDR2: KGHSH, LQKENI. This CDR3 is 12 amino acids long. CDR3 region: CASSPGYTEAFF. The CDR3 nucleotides read TGTGCCAGCTCACCAGGCTACACTGAAGCTTTCTTT.

The V gene is TRBV6-6, the J gene TRBJ2-1, with 9 bases that match TRBD1. Looked up from germline, CDR1 is MNHNY and CDR2 is SVGAGI (reference sequence). The CDR3 consists of 14 residues. V shed 6 bases and J 3 bases; nucleotides not matched to a gene: 3. The CDR3 spells CASRRTGDYNEQFF. Here the CDR3 DNA reads TGTGCCAGCAGAAGGACAGGGGACTACAATGAGCAGTTCTTC.

This chain links TRBV6-1 with TRBJ1-2; 10 positions match TRBD1. Germline CDR1 reads MNHNS; CDR2 reads SASEGT. The CDR3 runs to 16 residues. The ends lost 0 bases at V and 3 bases at J; junction bases unmatched: 4. CDR3 sequence: CASSEAGGQGYYGYTF. The CDR3 DNA reads TGTGCCAGCAGTGAAGCGGGGGGACAGGGGTACTATGGCTACACCTTC.

CDR3 nucleotide sequence: TGTGCCAGCAGAAATGACAGGGGGACCAACAATGAGCAGTTCTTC. Translated, it gives CASRNDRGTNNEQFF. This sequence joins TRBV6-5 and TRBJ2-1; 9 nucleotides line up with TRBD1. This CDR3 is built from 15 residues. Germline values: CDR1 MNHEY, CDR2 SVGAGI. With 6 bases clipped from V and 5 bases from J, the junction kept 8 bases outside the gene matches.

The sample holds one count of this clone. The chain links TRBV10-3 to TRBJ2-7; TRBD1 aligns across 12 bases. CDR1 and CDR2 from the germline V gene are ENHRY and SYGVKD. Trimming at V came to 2 bases and at J to 1 base, leaving 3 bases not matched to a gene. CDR3 size: 16 residues. The CDR3 sequence: CAISEPGQGASYEQYF. As DNA, the CDR3 is TGTGCCATCAGTGAGCCGGGACAGGGGGCTTCCTACGAGCAGTACTTC.

The chain links TRBV28 to TRBJ2-3; D might be TRBD2 (5 bases). V lost 1 base and J lost 6, with 14 bases in between. The V gene's germline CDR1 is MDHEN and CDR2 SYDVKM. CDR3 length equals 15 residues. CDR3 DNA sequence: TGTGCCAGCAGTTTATCCCAACGGACGGGGGATACGCAGTATTTT. As protein: CASSLSQRTGDTQYF.

In regard to this clone: Other DNA sequences in this sample translate to the same CDR3. This chain links TRBV7-2 with TRBJ1-3; tentative D call: TRBD1 (6 bases). Per germline, CDR1 SGHTA and CDR2 FQGNSA. The length of the CDR3 is 14 residues. V was clipped by 2 bases and J by 2 bases, with 7 bases between them. This CDR3 is CASSLTGTGNTIYF. The CDR3 DNA reads as TGTGCCAGCAGCTTAACAGGGACTGGAAACACCATATATTTT.

The CDR3 nucleotides read TGTGCCAGCAGCTTAGGACAGAGAATGGAGACCCAGTACTTC. Translating gives CASSLGQRMETQYF. The chain combines TRBV13 with TRBJ2-5; no clear D. CDR3 length: 14 residues. V dropped 0 bases and J dropped 5 bases, with 10 bases sitting between them. CDR1 PRHDT and CDR2 FYEKMQ come from the germline V gene (reference sequence). Looking up the rest from reference TRBV13 and TRBJ2-5 gives the full variable domain: AAGVIQSPRHLIKEKRETATLKCYPIPRHDTVYWYQQGPGQDPQFLISFYEKMQSDKGSIPDRFSAQQFSDYHSELNMSSLELGDSALYFCASSLGQRMETQYFGPGTRLLVL.